These T cell receptor beta chains were read from a single sample in a study of blood T cell repertoires in COVID-19. The assay was immunoSEQ multiplex PCR, and TCRdb's table has in-frame clones only and misses some. This table has some 320,000 clones, around nine tenths appearing once. Material for sequencing was peripheral blood. The receptors were gathered from a woman aged 25-40 years with COVID-19, enrolled during active disease. Each CDR3 is given with its conserved first and last residue. Fields, in order: D gene, CDR3 length, V gene, J gene, clone size, CDR3 DNA, CDR3 protein. A D gene is named only where the DNA matches it firmly. Rows give clone size only sometimes, using once, few, many, or a class for an expanded clone.

D: TRBD1
length: 15
V: TRBV7-8
J: TRBJ2-1
size: .
DNA: TGTGCCAGCAGCTGGGGGGACAGGATCATCAATGAGCAGTTCTTC
CDR3: CASSWGDRIINEQFF

D: .
length: 14
V: TRBV28
J: TRBJ1-1
size: .
DNA: TGTGCCAGCGGTGTTTCAGGGCGGCGTGGTGAAGCTTTCTTT
CDR3: CASGVSGRRGEAFF

D: .
length: 18
V: TRBV13
J: TRBJ1-1
size: .
DNA: TGTGCCAGCAGCACCCGAGGGGCAGGGGCTATCCAGAACACTGAAGCTTTCTTT
CDR3: CASSTRGAGAIQNTEAFF

D: .
length: 12
V: TRBV19
J: TRBJ2-7
size: .
DNA: TGTGCCAGTAGTATTGGCCCAGGCGAGCAGTACTTC
CDR3: CASSIGPGEQYF

D: .
length: 15
V: TRBV4-1
J: TRBJ1-5
size: once
DNA: TGCGCCAGCAGCCAAGTTTCAGGGTTCAATCAGCCCCAGCATTTT
CDR3: CASSQVSGFNQPQHF

D: TRBD2
length: 17
V: TRBV6-1
J: TRBJ2-5
size: .
DNA: TGTGCCAGCAGTGAAAGCCCAGCGGGGGGGCCTGGAGAGACCCAGTACTTC
CDR3: CASSESPAGGPGETQYF

D: .
length: 15
V: TRBV2
J: TRBJ2-5
size: once
DNA: TGTGCCAGCCAGCGGACTATCGACAGAAAAGAGACCCAGTACTTC
CDR3: CASQRTIDRKETQYF

D: TRBD1
length: 14
V: TRBV10-2
J: TRBJ2-2
size: .
DNA: TGCGCCAGCAGTCGGGACAGGGGAAGTCGGGAGCTGTTTTTT
CDR3: CASSRDRGSRELFF

D: .
length: 13
V: TRBV27
J: TRBJ2-1
size: .
DNA: TGTGCCAGCAGTTTGGTCGGAGCGAATGAGCAGTTCTTC
CDR3: CASSLVGANEQFF

D: TRBD1
length: 18
V: TRBV23-1
J: TRBJ2-7
size: .
DNA: TGCGCCAGCAGTCGGGGGACAGTCAACGCGGAGAACTCCTACGAGCAGTACTTC
CDR3: CASSRGTVNAENSYEQYF

D: TRBD2
length: 15
V: TRBV6-5
J: TRBJ2-7
size: .
DNA: TGTGCCAGCAGTCTAGCGGGGGGCTTCACCTACGAGCAGTACTTC
CDR3: CASSLAGGFTYEQYF

D: TRBD1
length: 15
V: TRBV6-5
J: TRBJ1-2
size: .
DNA: TGTGCCAGCAGACCGGACAGGGGATCTAACTATGGCTACACCTTC
CDR3: CASRPDRGSNYGYTF

D: TRBD2
length: 14
V: TRBV11-2
J: TRBJ2-7
size: .
DNA: TGTGCCAGCAGCGATAGACTAGCAGGGTACGAGCAGTACTTC
CDR3: CASSDRLAGYEQYF

D: .
length: 12
V: TRBV2
J: TRBJ1-5
size: .
DNA: TGTGCCAGTGGGGTAGCGGATCAGCCCCAGCATTTT
CDR3: CASGVADQPQHF

D: TRBD2
length: 16
V: TRBV18
J: TRBJ2-1
size: .
DNA: TGTGCCAGCTCACCACCAGCGGGGGGGCACATCAATGAGCAGTTCTTC
CDR3: CASSPPAGGHINEQFF

D: TRBD1
length: 15
V: TRBV7-6
J: TRBJ2-1
size: .
DNA: TGTGCCAGCAGCTCGACAGGGTATGGTTCGAATGAGCAGTTCTTC
CDR3: CASSSTGYGSNEQFF

D: TRBD1
length: 17
V: TRBV7-9
J: TRBJ2-2
size: .
DNA: TGTGCCAGCAGCCGGACGGGGACAGGGGTGAACACCGGGGAGCTGTTTTTT
CDR3: CASSRTGTGVNTGELFF

D: TRBD2
length: 16
V: TRBV7-6
J: TRBJ2-2
size: .
DNA: TGTGCCAGCAGTGATTTTCAGCGGGGGGGTACCGGGGAGCTGTTTTTT
CDR3: CASSDFQRGGTGELFF

D: TRBD1
length: 14
V: TRBV6-5
J: TRBJ1-1
size: once
DNA: TGTGCCAGCAGTAGGACAGGAGTGAACACTGAAGCTTTCTTT
CDR3: CASSRTGVNTEAFF

D: .
length: 15
V: TRBV7-7
J: TRBJ2-3
size: .
DNA: TGTGCCAGCAGCTTAGAGGCGGGGAGCACAGATACGCAGTATTTT
CDR3: CASSLEAGSTDTQYF

D: .
length: 14
V: TRBV19
J: TRBJ2-7
size: once
DNA: TGTGCCAGTAGTACGACCTATTCCGGGGACGAGCAGTACTTC
CDR3: CASSTTYSGDEQYF

D: .
length: 15
V: TRBV6-5
J: TRBJ1-4
size: .
DNA: TGTGCCAGCACCCTAGGAGGGAGTGTGAATGAAAAACTGTTTTTT
CDR3: CASTLGGSVNEKLFF

D: TRBD2
length: 15
V: TRBV7-9
J: TRBJ2-1
size: .
DNA: TGTGCCAGCAGCTCTGCTAGCGGGGGGGACAATGAGCAGTTCTTC
CDR3: CASSSASGGDNEQFF

D: .
length: 14
V: TRBV20-1
J: TRBJ2-3
size: .
DNA: TGCAGTGCTAGTGTCCGGGGGGCGGGAGATACGCAGTATTTT
CDR3: CSASVRGAGDTQYF

D: TRBD1
length: 14
V: TRBV6-5
J: TRBJ2-7
size: .
DNA: TGTGCCAACTCCGGGACAGGGTTCCCCTACGAGCAGTACTTC
CDR3: CANSGTGFPYEQYF

D: TRBD1
length: 17
V: TRBV6-1
J: TRBJ1-3
size: .
DNA: TGTGCCAGCAGTGAAGGCGGCGGAGGGGGCAAAGGAAACACCATATATTTT
CDR3: CASSEGGGGGKGNTIYF

D: TRBD1
length: 13
V: TRBV5-5
J: TRBJ1-2
size: few
DNA: TGTGCCAGCAGCTCCCTGACAGGGATCGGCTACACCTTC
CDR3: CASSSLTGIGYTF

D: .
length: 13
V: TRBV5-6
J: TRBJ1-1
size: .
DNA: TGTGCCAGCAGCTTGGCGAGGATATCTGAAGCTTTCTTT
CDR3: CASSLARISEAFF

D: .
length: 15
V: TRBV15
J: TRBJ2-3
size: .
DNA: TGTGCCACCAGCAGACGTCTCTCCCGCACAGATACGCAGTATTTT
CDR3: CATSRRLSRTDTQYF

D: .
length: 13
V: TRBV12-3/TRBV12-4
J: TRBJ1-2
size: .
DNA: TGTGCCACCAGTTGGGGGGGCGCAGGTGGCTACACCTTC
CDR3: CATSWGGAGGYTF

D: TRBD2
length: 18
V: TRBV11-2
J: TRBJ2-1
size: .
DNA: TGTGCCAGCAGCTCCCAAAGCGGGGGGCAGAGGTTCCTGGGTGAGCAGTTCTTC
CDR3: CASSSQSGGQRFLGEQFF

D: .
length: 13
V: TRBV5-6
J: TRBJ2-7
size: .
DNA: TGTGCCAGCAGCTTGTCGCGTATGAGGGAGCAGTACTTC
CDR3: CASSLSRMREQYF

D: .
length: 14
V: TRBV10-3
J: TRBJ2-7
size: .
DNA: TGTGCCATCAGTCTCTTACAGGTTTCCGACGAGCAGTACTTC
CDR3: CAISLLQVSDEQYF

D: .
length: 14
V: TRBV10-3
J: TRBJ1-5
size: .
DNA: TGTGCCATTGGGGGAGGGGGGGTCAATCAGCCCCAGCATTTT
CDR3: CAIGGGGVNQPQHF

D: .
length: 13
V: TRBV5-1
J: TRBJ2-7
size: once
DNA: TGCGCCAGCAGCGTCCCGAGCTCCTACGAGCAGTACTTC
CDR3: CASSVPSSYEQYF

D: .
length: 12
V: TRBV7-9
J: TRBJ2-7
size: .
DNA: TGTGCCAGCAGCTCCCAAGCAGGGGAGCAGTACTTC
CDR3: CASSSQAGEQYF

D: TRBD2
length: 16
V: TRBV2
J: TRBJ2-1
size: few
DNA: TGTGCCAGCAGTGAATGGTCCGCGGGGGGGTTTGATGAGCAGTTCTTC
CDR3: CASSEWSAGGFDEQFF

D: .
length: 12
V: TRBV19
J: TRBJ1-2
size: .
DNA: TGTGCCAGTAGTATAGGTATCTTGGGCTACACCTTC
CDR3: CASSIGILGYTF

D: .
length: 15
V: TRBV6-5
J: TRBJ1-2
size: .
DNA: TGTGCCAGCGGGCCGCCCCCCCTGGCCCTCCCGGGCTACACCTTC
CDR3: CASGPPPLALPGYTF

D: .
length: 14
V: TRBV18
J: TRBJ1-1
size: .
DNA: TGTGCCAGCTCACCAGTGGGGGCTGACACTGAAGCTTTCTTT
CDR3: CASSPVGADTEAFF

D: TRBD2
length: 16
V: TRBV6-5
J: TRBJ2-3
size: .
DNA: TGTGCCAGCAGTTATCCTAGCGGCTCTAACACAGATACGCAGTATTTT
CDR3: CASSYPSGSNTDTQYF

D: TRBD2
length: 15
V: TRBV19
J: TRBJ2-1
size: .
DNA: TGTGCCAGTAGTTTGGGAGGGGAACCCTACAATGAGCAGTTCTTC
CDR3: CASSLGGEPYNEQFF

D: .
length: 19
V: TRBV13
J: TRBJ1-4
size: .
DNA: TGTGCCAGCAGCTCGCAAGGACAGCCGATGCGGGCAACTAATGAAAAACTGTTTTTT
CDR3: CASSSQGQPMRATNEKLFF

D: TRBD2
length: 13
V: TRBV29-1
J: TRBJ2-3
size: .
DNA: TGCAGCGTCCGAGCGGGGGGGTCAGATACGCAGTATTTT
CDR3: CSVRAGGSDTQYF

D: .
length: 13
V: TRBV3-1/TRBV3-2
J: TRBJ2-7
size: once
DNA: TGTGCCAGTGCAGGATCCGGGGTCTACGAGCAGTACTTC
CDR3: CASAGSGVYEQYF

D: .
length: 13
V: TRBV19
J: TRBJ1-1
size: .
DNA: TGTGCCAGCCGGAGGAATGGGGGGAATGAAGCTTTCTTT
CDR3: CASRRNGGNEAFF

D: .
length: 13
V: TRBV10-3
J: TRBJ1-5
size: .
DNA: TGTGCCATCAGCAGGACAGTTAATCAGCCCCAGCATTTT
CDR3: CAISRTVNQPQHF

D: .
length: 15
V: TRBV6-1
J: TRBJ2-1
size: once
DNA: TGTGCCAGCAGTGAAGCGGGGGGGCGGTACAATGAGCAGTTCTTC
CDR3: CASSEAGGRYNEQFF

D: TRBD2
length: 15
V: TRBV10-3
J: TRBJ2-3
size: .
DNA: TGTGCCATCAGTGAGCCCCGGGAGGAAGGGGATACGCAGTATTTT
CDR3: CAISEPREEGDTQYF

D: .
length: 15
V: TRBV6-5
J: TRBJ1-1
size: .
DNA: TGTGCCAGCAACAAGGGGGGGGTAGGGAGAACTGAAGCTTTCTTT
CDR3: CASNKGGVGRTEAFF